This passage covers 18 T cell receptor beta chains from one sample sequenced in a study of T cell responses to AZD1222 COVID-19 vaccine. The protocol was immunoSEQ multiplex PCR, while the TCRdb copy is restricted to in-frame clones and leaves out a portion. The sample yields some 100,000 clones, roughly 87% seen once. Sequencing used peripheral blood, obtained on day 0 of AZD1222 vaccination. Receptors originate from an adult in good health.

This rearrangement joins TRBV28 to TRBJ1-1; the match to TRBD1 covers 9 bases. Trimming at V came to 6 bases and at J to 3 bases, leaving 8 bases not matched to a gene. CDR3 length equals 15 residues. Germline V gene data show CDR1 as MDHEN and CDR2 as SYDVKM. The CDR3 nucleotides read TGTGCCAGCAGGGCAACAGGGGGCATGGACACTGAAGCTTTCTTT. This translates into CASRATGGMDTEAFF.

The rearrangement uses TRBV5-1 and TRBJ2-1, with 12 bases lining up with TRBD2. V was pared by 4 bases and J by 7 bases, with 12 bases of the junction left unmatched. This CDR3 is 17 amino acids long. Per the germline V gene, CDR1 is SGHRS and CDR2 is YFSETQ. Written as DNA, the CDR3 is TGCGCCAGCAGCGCACTAGCGGGAGGTGTGGGGTTAAATGAGCAGTTCTTC. Translation: CASSALAGGVGLNEQFF.

The chain recombines TRBV7-2 with TRBJ2-3; 7 nucleotides align to TRBD1. CDR3 size: 14 residues. Trimming at V came to 5 bases and at J to 0 bases, leaving 2 bases not matched to a gene. CDR1 is SGHTA, CDR2 FQGNSA, per germline. The CDR3 loop reads CASSPGQSTDTQYF. The CDR3 DNA sequence: TGTGCCAGCAGCCCGGGACAGAGCACAGATACGCAGTATTTT.

This chain connects TRBV18 to TRBJ1-6; the D gene is possibly TRBD1 (6 bases). The CDR3 totals 13 residues. From germline, CDR1 is KGHSH and CDR2 LQKENI. V lost 5 bases to trimming and J lost 8 bases, with 10 bases between them. The CDR3 region has the DNA TGTGCCAGCTCAAAGTCAGGGGATTCACCCCTCCACTTT. Translation gives CASSKSGDSPLHF. Full variable domain (outside the CDR3, taken from reference TRBV18 and TRBJ1-6): NAGVMQNPRHLVRRRGQEARLRCSPMKGHSHVYWYRQLPEEGLKFMVYLQKENIIDESGMPKERFSAEFPKEGPSILRIQQVVRGDSAAYFCASSKSGDSPLHFGNGTRLTVT.

The V and J genes are TRBV7-9 and TRBJ2-1, with D unclear. Trimming took 0 bases from V and 4 from J, leaving 4 bases between them. The length of the CDR3 is 13 residues. CDR1 and CDR2 (germline): SEHNR, FQNEAQ (reference sequence). CDR3 amino acids: CASSLAAYNEQFF. CDR3 in DNA: TGTGCCAGCAGCTTAGCAGCTTACAATGAGCAGTTCTTC.

In its sample, this clone was seen once. One junction end disagrees with the germline gene, perhaps due to a read error. The same CDR3 arises from other DNA sequences in this sample as well. The chain couples TRBV9 to TRBJ2-1; TRBD2 matches 8 bases. Germline CDR1 and CDR2: SGDLS and YYNGEE. The length of the CDR3 is 13 residues. CDR3 DNA: TGTGCTAGCATGGGGACTAGTGGGGCGGACCCGTTCTTC. Its translation is CASMGTSGADPFF. Supplemented by reference TRBV9 and TRBJ2-1, the full variable domain reads DSGVTQTPKHLITATGQRVTLRCSPRSGDLSVYWYQQSLDQGLQFLIQYYNGEERAKGNILERFSAQQFPDLHSELNLSSLELGDSALYFCASMGTSGADPFFGPGTRLTVL.

This rearrangement joins TRBV4-1 to TRBJ2-2, with D unclear. V lost 3 bases and J lost 2, with 7 bases in between. The CDR3 loop spans 14 amino acids. Germline values: CDR1 MGHRA, CDR2 YSYEKL. The CDR3 DNA reads TGCGCCAGCAGCCAGCCGTTAAACACCGGGGAGCTGTTTTTT. The encoded protein is CASSQPLNTGELFF.

The rearrangement links TRBV30 to TRBJ2-5; TRBD1 agrees at 8 bases. The CDR3 loop spans 14 amino acids. Trimming at V came to 2 bases and at J to 4 bases, leaving 6 bases not matched to a gene. CDR1 GTSNPN and CDR2 SVGIG come from the germline V gene (reference sequence). CDR3 sequence (DNA): TGTGCCTGGAGTAGGGACAGGCGTACAGAGACCCAGTACTTC. Its protein product is CAWSRDRRTETQYF.

The chain employs TRBV11-2 and TRBJ2-7; D unresolved. Trimming removed 1 base from V and 4 bases from J, with 17 bases in between. CDR1 and CDR2 from the germline V gene are SGHAT and FQNNGV. The CDR3 spans 16 residues. The CDR3 loop reads CASSLVEEFRAYEQYF. The CDR3 nucleotides are TGTGCCAGCAGCTTAGTCGAGGAATTCAGAGCTTACGAGCAGTACTTC.

The rearrangement links TRBV6-5 to TRBJ2-7, with D perhaps given as TRBD1 or TRBD2 (6 bases each). Trimming pared 7 bases from V and 4 bases from J, leaving 14 bases between. The CDR3 loop spans 13 amino acids. Germline assignment: CDR1 MNHEY and CDR2 SVGAGI. The CDR3, as DNA: TGTGCCAGCATAGAACCGGGGGCTTACGAGCAGTACTTC. Translation gives CASIEPGAYEQYF.

The genes are TRBV12-3 or TRBV12-4 and TRBJ2-7; no firm D call. The V and J ends lost 6 bases and 4 bases respectively, with 10 bases between them. CDR3 size: 12 residues. CDR3 loop: CASSKTAYEQYF. Written as DNA, the CDR3 is TGTGCCAGCAGCAAGACTGCTTACGAGCAGTACTTC.

This chain connects TRBV15 to TRBJ2-1, with D possibly matching TRBD1 (6 bases). Per the germline V gene, CDR1 is LNHNV and CDR2 is YYDKDF (reference sequence). The CDR3 covers 14 residues. Trimming took off 8 bases at V and 0 bases at J, with 11 bases between the two ends. This CDR3 reads CATEQGSSYNEQFF. CDR3 DNA sequence: TGTGCCACCGAACAGGGCAGCTCCTACAATGAGCAGTTCTTC.

The sample holds one count of this clone. This chain uses TRBV7-2 with TRBJ1-1; D possibly corresponds to TRBD1 (5 bases). The V gene's germline CDR1 is SGHTA and CDR2 FQGNSA. Deletions cut 1 base from V and 8 bases from J, with 11 bases between. The CDR3 runs to 13 residues. The CDR3 sequence is CASSLGRQGEAFF. The CDR3 DNA follows: TGTGCCAGCAGCTTAGGTAGGCAGGGAGAAGCTTTCTTT.

The rearrangement uses TRBV19 and TRBJ1-2; 12 bases align to TRBD1. The length of the CDR3 is 18 residues. The trim removed 4 bases at V and 5 bases at J, leaving 14 bases unmatched. Germline V gives CDR1 LNHDA, CDR2 SQIVND (reference sequence). CDR3 loop: CASSTLRDRGPQGYGYTF. The CDR3 bases are TGTGCCAGTAGTACTCTGCGGGACAGGGGGCCTCAAGGGTATGGCTACACCTTC.

The gene calls are TRBV7-2 and TRBJ2-3; the D is unclear. V gave up 3 bases and J gave up 2 bases, with 6 bases separating them. Germline CDR1 and CDR2: SGHTA and FQGNSA. The CDR3 length is 13 residues. CDR3 residues: CASSFSTTDTQYF. In DNA form, the CDR3 reads TGTGCCAGCAGCTTTAGTACCACAGATACGCAGTATTTT.

The chain has TRBV9 and TRBJ1-3; tentative D call: TRBD1 (5 bases). CDR1 is SGDLS, CDR2 YYNGEE, per germline. With 4 bases removed from V and 0 bases from J, the gap between germline ends came to 11 bases. This CDR3 contains 15 residues. CDR3 DNA: TGTGCCAGCAGCACCCTGGGGGTCTCTGGAAACACCATATATTTT. It specifies CASSTLGVSGNTIYF. Full variable domain (remainder filled in from reference TRBV9 and TRBJ1-3): DSGVTQTPKHLITATGQRVTLRCSPRSGDLSVYWYQQSLDQGLQFLIQYYNGEERAKGNILERFSAQQFPDLHSELNLSSLELGDSALYFCASSTLGVSGNTIYFGEGSWLTVV.

This chain connects TRBV6-5 to TRBJ2-7; 9 bases are a match to TRBD1. Germline V gene lookup returns CDR1 MNHEY and CDR2 SVGAGI. CDR3 length: 14 amino acids. Trimming at V came to 11 bases and at J to 2 bases, leaving 10 bases not matched to a gene. The CDR3 loop reads CAGRRDRETYEQYF. CDR3 DNA sequence: TGTGCCGGGCGTAGGGACAGGGAGACCTACGAGCAGTACTTC.

V and J are TRBV5-1 and TRBJ2-3; D possibly corresponds to TRBD2 (5 bases). From germline, CDR1 is SGHRS and CDR2 YFSETQ. CDR3 length equals 16 residues. V was cut by 4 bases and J by 3 bases, with 18 bases left in between. The CDR3 DNA sequence: TGCGCCAGCAGCCCAGGAGGTGGGAGAGGAACAGATACGCAGTATTTT. Translation: CASSPGGGRGTDTQYF.